Given below is one T cell receptor (beta chain) in context. The sample originates from a study of blood T cell repertoires in COVID-19. Individuals aged roughly 18 to 95 years were recruited from 24 US areas. Assay used: immunoSEQ multiplex PCR; TCRdb lists only in-frame clones, some missing. The data contain fewer than 300,000 clones, approximately 85% of them singletons. Unmatched junction bases numbered 5, after V lost 2 bases and J lost 4 bases. CDR3 length equals 14 residues. The germline V gene encodes CDR1 SGHRS and CDR2 YFSETQ. The chain carries TRBV5-1 and TRBJ1-2, with TRBD1 matching over 7 bases. The TCR was taken from a woman in her twenties or thirties who had recovered from COVID-19. Input material: PBMCs or T cells enriched from blood (not recorded which). The CDR3 sequence is CASSFEGAGYGYTF. The CDR3 DNA follows: TGCGCCAGCAGCTTCGAGGGGGCGGGCTATGGCTACACCTTC.